This T cell receptor (beta chain) was recovered during a study of identical twins (dated by TCRdb to 2015 to 2016). About the full investigation: To test whether fetal clonotypes persist, the study used deep sequencing on TCR alpha and beta repertoires from monozygotic twins, unrelated adults of various ages, and cord blood. Replicate twin experiments were performed at different times using different library preparation protocols to rule out contamination. Summary of the overall study and its limitations: Abundant cord blood beta clonotypes carried fewer insertions; young adult naive repertoires showed a weaker similar trend, while memory repertoires showed none. Recombination models systematically underestimated out-of-frame TCR alpha sharing in monozygotic twins but agreed with sharing between unrelated individuals. Invariant T cells such as MAIT and iNKT could partly confound zero-insertion analyses, though diverse VJ usage argued against this for most clonotypes. Conclusions relied on cross-sectional statistical analysis, since the same donors could not be followed over many years. A weaker excess of twin sharing was found in beta out-of-frame sequences because the signal-to-noise ratio was lowered by fewer shared sequences. Compared with coincidental sharing between unrelated individuals, out-of-frame TCR alpha sequences shared between twins had an excess of sequences with low generation probability.

The method behind the library was 5' RACE. The sequencing machine was an Illumina HiSeq 2000. Template switching introduced a universal primer binding site; the final cDNA contained a unique molecular identifier, enabling accurate counting of TCR cDNA molecules. Specific primers in the conserved constant-segment region were used to synthesize first-strand cDNA for the TCR alpha and beta chains. To control for contamination, every cDNA library carried two barcodes: a SMART-Mk sample barcode plus Illumina barcodes. TruSeq adapter sequences and Illumina sample barcodes were added in two successive PCR steps. The Illumina HiSeq platform was used with custom primers to sequence TCR alpha and beta cDNA libraries. From the authors' description of their analysis: MiGEC processed the raw reads to extract unique molecular identifiers, while MiXCR was used to determine the CDR3 positions. Recombination models were inferred per individual with the repgenHMM and IGoR tools using an EM algorithm. The analysis of shared clonotypes was done with the tcR package in R, with sharing normalized by the product of cloneset sizes. To study raw recombination free of thymic and clonal selection effects, out-of-frame nonproductive sequences were analyzed. The public reads were reprocessed in TCRdb via fastp at Q25 and MiXCR, keeping in-frame beta chains. Every distinct CDR3 protein forms one entry, paired with its most common genes and DNA. TCRdb's processing, not the study's, gives the V and J calls here. For this sample there are 1.5 million to 2 million distinct CDR3 sequences; about 30% appear just once. The ten largest clones take up about 0.3% of the sample.

In this sample, this clonotype turned up many times. The specificity of this receptor is unknown. No much larger clonotype is one base removed from it; base qualities were not supplied. Every donor was a healthy Caucasian. Input material: cord blood. The source is a newborn girl in good health.

The encoded CDR3 is CASRIRGRLGGYTF. The DNA sequence follows: TGTGCCAGCCGAATCAGGGGGCGCTTGGGCGGCTACACCTTC. This chain is built from TRBV6-2 or TRBV6-3 and TRBJ1-2, and TRBD1 matches 8 of the central bases. The V end gives up 8 bases and the J end 8 bases, leaving 13 bases in the junction not matched to a gene. The CDR3 runs 14 residues from the cysteine to the phenylalanine. The kept DNA is CDR3 alone, 42 bases in frame from the first base. Sequences MNHEY (CDR1) and SVGEGT (CDR2) are obtained from the germline V gene.